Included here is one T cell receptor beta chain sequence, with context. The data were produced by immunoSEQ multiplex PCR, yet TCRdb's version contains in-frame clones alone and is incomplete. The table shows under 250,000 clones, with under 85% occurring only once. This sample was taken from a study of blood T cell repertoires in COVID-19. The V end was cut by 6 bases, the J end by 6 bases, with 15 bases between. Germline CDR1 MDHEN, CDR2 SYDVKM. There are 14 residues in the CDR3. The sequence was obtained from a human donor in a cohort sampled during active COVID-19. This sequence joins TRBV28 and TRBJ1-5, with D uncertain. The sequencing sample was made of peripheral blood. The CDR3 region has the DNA TGTGCCAGCAGGATAAGTAACCCGGGTCAGCCCCAGCATTTT. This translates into CASRISNPGQPQHF. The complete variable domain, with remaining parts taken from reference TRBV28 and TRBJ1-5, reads DVKVTQSSRYLVKRTGEKVFLECVQDMDHENMFWYRQDPGLGLRLIYFSYDVKMKEKGDIPEGYSVSREKKERFSLILESASTNQTSMYLCASRISNPGQPQHFGDGTRLSIL.